The 10 T cell receptor beta chains below come from one sample, sequenced in a study of STAT3 mutations in large granular lymphocyte leukemia. Study-wide findings and caveats: In T-cell large granular lymphocyte leukemia, about half of patients showed multiple immunodominant subclonotypes.

Sequencing used immunoSEQ multiplex PCR; TCRdb keeps in-frame clones, though not all of them. Of 35,000 to 40,000 clones listed, roughly 88% were seen once; the top ten hold under 0.55%. For these TCRs, the target antigens are not known. Sequenced sample: PBMCs. Receptors were obtained from a human donor with T large granular lymphocyte leukemia. Some clones in this sample may be carry-over from other donors' samples.

This chain joins TRBV5-1 and TRBJ2-5; 11 nucleotides agree with TRBD1. The CDR3 has 16 residues. V trimming: 3 bases; J trimming: 1 base; junction bases outside the gene matches: 5. Per germline, CDR1 SGHRS and CDR2 YFSETQ. The CDR3 DNA sequence: TGCGCCAGCAGCTGGGGGACAGGGGGGCGCCAAGAGACCCAGTACTTC. Translated, it gives CASSWGTGGRQETQYF.

The J gene is TRBJ2-1, the V gene TRBV2; D possibly matches TRBD1 or TRBD2 (5 bases each). The CDR3 totals 14 residues. The V end lost 11 bases, the J end lost 6 bases, and 20 bases lay between the germline ends. CDR1 is SNHLY and CDR2 is FYNNEI in the germline V gene. The CDR3 region is CAAWDAVLGNEQFF. In DNA form, the CDR3 reads TGTGCCGCCTGGGACGCTGTACTTGGCAATGAGCAGTTCTTC. The variable domain in full, with the rest retrieved from reference TRBV2 and TRBJ2-1, is EPEVTQTPSHQVTQMGQEVILRCVPISNHLYFYWYRQILGQKVEFLVSFYNNEISEKSEIFDDQFSVERPDGSNFTLKIRSTKLEDSAMYFCAAWDAVLGNEQFFGPGTRLTVL.

V usage is TRBV19 and J usage is TRBJ1-6; TRBD1 is a possible D gene (5 bases). Trimming pared 0 bases from V and 8 bases from J, leaving 11 bases between. Germline lookup yields CDR1 LNHDA and CDR2 SQIVND (reference sequence). The CDR3 totals 15 residues. CDR3 loop: CASSIEEGIHSPLHF. The CDR3 coding sequence is TGTGCCAGTAGTATAGAGGAGGGGATACATTCACCCCTCCACTTT. Using reference TRBV19 and TRBJ1-6 for the parts outside the CDR3, the full variable domain is DGGITQSPKYLFRKEGQNVTLSCEQNLNHDAMYWYRQDPGQGLRLIYYSQIVNDFQKGDIAEGYSVSREKKESFPLTVTSAQKNPTAFYLCASSIEEGIHSPLHFGNGTRLTVT.

This clone showed up just a few times. V usage is TRBV15 and J usage is TRBJ2-3; 8 bases line up with TRBD2. The CDR3 spans 15 residues. V dropped 5 bases and J dropped 9; count of bases not matched to a gene: 13. Looked up from germline, CDR1 is LNHNV and CDR2 is YYDKDF (reference sequence). The CDR3: CATSEPTSGSSTQYF. The CDR3 region has the DNA TGTGCCACCAGCGAACCAACTAGCGGATCATCGACGCAGTATTTT.

The chain is built from TRBV11-2 and TRBJ1-3, with D possibly being TRBD1 (5 bases). Germline lookup yields CDR1 SGHAT and CDR2 FQNNGV. The CDR3 loop spans 14 amino acids. Deletions cut 1 base from V and 4 bases from J, with 8 bases between. CDR3 nucleotides: TGTGCCAGCAGCTTAGGACAGCACGGAAACACCATATATTTT. Protein: CASSLGQHGNTIYF.

The CDR3 region has the DNA TGCGCCAGCAGCCGCGTTGAGGGGGGGGACACTGAAGCTTTCTTT. It yields the protein CASSRVEGGDTEAFF. This chain connects TRBV5-1 to TRBJ1-1, with a tentative D call TRBD1 (6 bases). CDR1 is SGHRS and CDR2 is YFSETQ in the germline V gene. The CDR3 covers 15 residues. V was cut by 4 bases and J by 3 bases, with 16 bases left in between.

The V gene is TRBV19, the J gene TRBJ1-4, with D possibly TRBD1 on 5 matching bases. Trimming removed 4 bases at V and 8 bases at J, with 8 bases between. CDR1 is LNHDA, CDR2 SQIVND, per germline (reference sequence). The CDR3 sequence is 12 residues long. The CDR3 is CASSTGGEKLFF. Here the CDR3 DNA reads TGTGCCAGTAGTACTGGGGGAGAAAAACTGTTTTTT.

The chain uses TRBV11-2 and TRBJ1-1; a possible D gene is TRBD1 (5 bases). Trimming removed 8 bases from V and 2 bases from J, with 15 bases in between. This CDR3 region has 14 residues. Germline CDR1 and CDR2: SGHAT and FQNNGV. The CDR3 sequence is CASGRGIQNTEAFF. The CDR3, as DNA: TGTGCCAGCGGCCGGGGGATTCAAAACACTGAAGCTTTCTTT.

The chain combines TRBV27 with TRBJ2-1; weak D call: TRBD1 (5 bases). The CDR3 consists of 14 residues. Germline CDR1 MNHEY, CDR2 SMNVEV (reference sequence). The V gene lost 5 bases and the J gene lost 2 bases, with 10 bases spanning the gap. The chain's CDR3 is CASSQGSTYNEQFF. The CDR3 region has the DNA TGTGCCAGCAGTCAGGGTAGCACCTACAATGAGCAGTTCTTC.

The rearrangement joins TRBV6-1 to TRBJ1-1; no clear D gene. V lost 6 bases to trimming and J lost 0 bases, with 11 bases between them. The CDR3 length is 14 residues. The germline V gene encodes CDR1 MNHNS and CDR2 SASEGT. The CDR3 DNA reads as TGTGCCAGCAGCGCTGGGCGGCTGAACACTGAAGCTTTCTTT. Encoded protein: CASSAGRLNTEAFF.